This T cell receptor (beta chain) was profiled in a study of OX40 agonist ivuxolimab in advanced cancers. In the study overall: Ivuxolimab, which is an agonistic anti-OX40 (CD134) antibody, was administered to the patients.

Germline values: CDR1 SGDLS, CDR2 YYNGEE. V was clipped by 3 bases and J by 3 bases; unmatched bases: 3. CDR3 size: 15 residues. TCRdb's table, derived via immunoSEQ multiplex PCR, lists solely in-frame clones and lacks some. The data contain almost 85,000 clones, about 93% of them singletons. This clone was recorded a few times. Its antigen is undetermined. Findings of the study overall: There was clonal expansion of CD4+ and CD8+ blood T cells by week 6 at 0.1 to 3.0 mg/kg. Relative to CD4+, CD8+ T cells held more expanded clones on average.

The source of this sequence is an adult with an advanced solid tumor such as melanoma, head and neck, liver or kidney cancer. The rearrangement uses TRBV9 and TRBJ2-7; TRBD2 agrees at 13 bases. The sample consisted of CD4+ or CD8+ T cells sorted from blood, taken in a trial of the OX40 agonist ivuxolimab. The CDR3, as DNA: TGTGCCAGCAGCGCCGGGACTAGCGGGAACTACGAGCAGTACTTC. It encodes CASSAGTSGNYEQYF.